This T cell receptor (beta chain) was documented in a study of cytomegalovirus exposure and HLA in healthy donors. CDR1 and CDR2 from the germline V gene are SGHDN and FVKESK. The CDR3 extends over 17 amino acids. Losses at the gene ends were 5 bases for V and 2 bases for J; bases not matched to a gene: 7. Details on this clone: Antigen specificity is unknown.

Sequenced by immunoSEQ multiplex PCR; TCRdb stores in-frame clones only, minus some. The sample gives some 110,000 clones, around 88% of which show up once; approximately 4.9% is in the top ten. Study-wide points: Reports showed the classifier diagnosing cytomegalovirus status with high specificity and sensitivity. For most TCR sequences rarity was the rule, although some public TCRs occurred in many donors.

This clonotype was sampled from a man younger than 35 in good health and CMV-seronegative. The sample consisted of PBMCs. V and J are TRBV14 and TRBJ2-7, with 15 bases matching TRBD2. Here the CDR3 reads CASSGRRTSGRAYEQYF. As DNA, the CDR3 is TGTGCCAGCAGCGGACGCAGGACTAGCGGGAGGGCCTACGAGCAGTACTTC.